These T cell receptor beta chains were read from a single sample in a study of T-cell memory formation after mild COVID-19. Using its own MiXCR run on the 5' RACE reads, TCRdb lists one record per CDR3 protein. The sample holds roughly 150,000 distinct CDR3 sequences; about 14% are singletons and the top ten take 11% to 15%. Sequenced input: PBMCs or a T cell subset sorted from them (not recorded which). These receptors all come from an adult woman who had mild COVID-19 (a few samples of this study predate the infection). Cell type and time point are not known. The CDR3 runs from the conserved cysteine through the conserved F or W. Fields, in order: D gene, V gene, J gene, clone size, CDR3 DNA, CDR3 protein. A D gene is named only where the DNA matches it firmly. Clone size is given for some rows only: seen once, a few or many times, or a class if the clone is expanded.

D gene: NA
V gene: TRBV5-6
J gene: TRBJ2-7
clone size: few
CDR3 DNA: TGTGCCAGCAGCGGAGACCCGTTTAACTACGAGCAGTACTTC
CDR3 protein: CASSGDPFNYEQYF

D gene: NA
V gene: TRBV20-1
J gene: TRBJ2-1
clone size: NA
CDR3 DNA: TGCAGTGCTTTCTGCAATGAGCAGTTCTTC
CDR3 protein: CSAFCNEQFF

D gene: TRBD2
V gene: TRBV10-2
J gene: TRBJ2-7
clone size: few
CDR3 DNA: TGCGCCAGCAAGTCGCAGCGGGAGGCCGCAAACTACGAGCAGTACTTC
CDR3 protein: CASKSQREAANYEQYF

D gene: NA
V gene: TRBV7-8
J gene: TRBJ1-1
clone size: few
CDR3 DNA: TGTGCCAGCAGCTTAGGGGCAGGCGGAAGGACTGAAGCTTTCTTT
CDR3 protein: CASSLGAGGRTEAFF

D gene: TRBD1
V gene: TRBV11-3
J gene: TRBJ2-7
clone size: many
CDR3 DNA: TGTGCCAGCAGCTTGGATGGGACAGGGTCTACCTACGAGCAGTACTTC
CDR3 protein: CASSLDGTGSTYEQYF

D gene: TRBD2
V gene: TRBV7-3
J gene: TRBJ2-3
clone size: few
CDR3 DNA: TGTGCCAGCAGCCAAACTAGCGGGGGATCCTCCCACACAGATACGCAGTATTTT
CDR3 protein: CASSQTSGGSSHTDTQYF

D gene: NA
V gene: TRBV7-8
J gene: TRBJ1-2
clone size: few
CDR3 DNA: TGTGCCAGCAGCTTAGTTTTGGGGGGCGCCGACTATGGCTACACCTTC
CDR3 protein: CASSLVLGGADYGYTF

D gene: TRBD1
V gene: TRBV13
J gene: TRBJ2-2
clone size: few
CDR3 DNA: TGTGCCAGCAGCTTAGTCCCGACAGGGATGAACACCGGGGAGCTGTTTTTT
CDR3 protein: CASSLVPTGMNTGELFF

D gene: NA
V gene: TRBV12-3/TRBV12-4
J gene: TRBJ1-1
clone size: few
CDR3 DNA: TGTGCCAGCAAAGTTCGGGGGGACACTGAAGCTTTCTTT
CDR3 protein: CASKVRGDTEAFF

D gene: NA
V gene: TRBV7-9
J gene: TRBJ1-5
clone size: few
CDR3 DNA: TGTGCCAGCAGCCGAGATTGGGGGGATCAGCCCCAGCATTTT
CDR3 protein: CASSRDWGDQPQHF

D gene: NA
V gene: TRBV24-1
J gene: TRBJ2-5
clone size: many
CDR3 DNA: TGTGCCACCAGTGCCCGGGACTTCCAAGAGACCCAGTACTTC
CDR3 protein: CATSARDFQETQYF

D gene: NA
V gene: TRBV6-1
J gene: TRBJ1-6
clone size: NA
CDR3 DNA: TGTGCCAGCATGTCGGGCGACCTAGGGAATTCACCCCTCCACTTT
CDR3 protein: CASMSGDLGNSPLHF

D gene: TRBD1
V gene: TRBV15
J gene: TRBJ2-3
clone size: few
CDR3 DNA: TGTGCCACCAGCAGAGCCGGGACAGGGGGCTCTACGCAGTATTTT
CDR3 protein: CATSRAGTGGSTQYF

D gene: NA
V gene: TRBV10-3
J gene: TRBJ1-2
clone size: many
CDR3 DNA: TGTGCCATCAGTGATTCGGGGAACTATGGCTACACCTTC
CDR3 protein: CAISDSGNYGYTF

D gene: TRBD1
V gene: TRBV3-1
J gene: TRBJ2-1
clone size: NA
CDR3 DNA: TGTGCCAGCAGCGCCCCGGGACAGGGGGCGAGGAATGAGCAGTTCTTC
CDR3 protein: CASSAPGQGARNEQFF

D gene: TRBD1
V gene: TRBV7-9
J gene: TRBJ2-3
clone size: NA
CDR3 DNA: TGTGCCAGCAGCCTAGCCCAGGGGGCAACATCCGATACGCAGTATTTT
CDR3 protein: CASSLAQGATSDTQYF

D gene: NA
V gene: TRBV4-2
J gene: TRBJ2-1
clone size: few
CDR3 DNA: TGTGCCAGCAGCCAAGCACGTGAGCAGTTCTTC
CDR3 protein: CASSQAREQFF

D gene: NA
V gene: TRBV15
J gene: TRBJ1-2
clone size: few
CDR3 DNA: TGTGCCACCAGCAGAGATGGGTCCAGGCTCGTGGATGGCTACACCTTC
CDR3 protein: CATSRDGSRLVDGYTF

D gene: NA
V gene: TRBV27
J gene: TRBJ2-7
clone size: NA
CDR3 DNA: TGTGCCAGCAGTATTTCTCGGGAGACCGACGAGCAGTACTTC
CDR3 protein: CASSISRETDEQYF

D gene: NA
V gene: TRBV7-6
J gene: TRBJ2-2
clone size: few
CDR3 DNA: TGTGCCAGCAGTTCCGTAGGGGAGCTGTTTTTT
CDR3 protein: CASSSVGELFF

D gene: TRBD2
V gene: TRBV7-2
J gene: TRBJ2-7
clone size: few
CDR3 DNA: TGTGCCAGCAGCGTGGGACTAGCGGGAGGTCACTACGAGCAGTACTTC
CDR3 protein: CASSVGLAGGHYEQYF

D gene: TRBD2
V gene: TRBV12-3/TRBV12-4
J gene: TRBJ2-3
clone size: many
CDR3 DNA: TGTGCCAGCAGTCCCGTGGTGGGACTAGCGGGAGAGGGGGGAGATACGCAGTATTTT
CDR3 protein: CASSPVVGLAGEGGDTQYF

D gene: TRBD2
V gene: TRBV20-1
J gene: TRBJ2-5
clone size: few
CDR3 DNA: TGCAGTGCTTGGACCGGACTAGCGGGAGAAGAGACCCAGTACTTC
CDR3 protein: CSAWTGLAGEETQYF

D gene: NA
V gene: TRBV5-1
J gene: TRBJ2-5
clone size: few
CDR3 DNA: TGCGCCAGCAGCCCTAAACCCCTAGCCGGGACTCAGCAAGAGACCCAGTACTTC
CDR3 protein: CASSPKPLAGTQQETQYF

D gene: NA
V gene: TRBV5-1
J gene: TRBJ2-2
clone size: NA
CDR3 DNA: TGCGCCAGCAGCCCCTCTAAAGGCGGTAACACCGGGGAGCTGTTTTTT
CDR3 protein: CASSPSKGGNTGELFF

D gene: TRBD2
V gene: TRBV12-3/TRBV12-4
J gene: TRBJ2-1
clone size: many
CDR3 DNA: TGTGCCAGCAGTTTGGGACTAGCGATTTACAATGAGCAGTTCTTC
CDR3 protein: CASSLGLAIYNEQFF

D gene: NA
V gene: TRBV30
J gene: TRBJ1-2
clone size: NA
CDR3 DNA: TGTGCCTGGAACTTAGGGGACCGCTATGGCTACACCTTC
CDR3 protein: CAWNLGDRYGYTF

D gene: TRBD1
V gene: TRBV30
J gene: TRBJ1-6
clone size: few
CDR3 DNA: TGTGCCTGGAGTGTCGACGACAGGGTACAGTCACCCCTCCACTTT
CDR3 protein: CAWSVDDRVQSPLHF

D gene: TRBD2
V gene: TRBV5-1
J gene: TRBJ2-7
clone size: many
CDR3 DNA: TGCGCCAGCAGCTTGGAGGCGGGAGTCCACGAGCAGTACTTC
CDR3 protein: CASSLEAGVHEQYF

D gene: NA
V gene: TRBV7-6
J gene: TRBJ2-7
clone size: NA
CDR3 DNA: TGTGCCAGCAGCGCCGGACTCCGACTAAACCACGAGCAGTACTTC
CDR3 protein: CASSAGLRLNHEQYF

D gene: TRBD2
V gene: TRBV5-1
J gene: TRBJ2-7
clone size: few
CDR3 DNA: TGCGCCAGCAGCTGGGTCACTAGCGGGAGCTCCTACGAGCAGTACTTC
CDR3 protein: CASSWVTSGSSYEQYF

D gene: TRBD2
V gene: TRBV12-3/TRBV12-4
J gene: TRBJ2-1
clone size: NA
CDR3 DNA: TGTGCCAGCAGTCTGTACTCGGGGACTAGCGGCGACAATGAGCAGTTCTTC
CDR3 protein: CASSLYSGTSGDNEQFF

D gene: TRBD1
V gene: TRBV20-1
J gene: TRBJ1-5
clone size: few
CDR3 DNA: TGCAGTGCTTCCGACAGGGGGTCTTATAGCAATCAGCCCCAGCATTTT
CDR3 protein: CSASDRGSYSNQPQHF

D gene: TRBD1
V gene: TRBV5-1
J gene: TRBJ2-7
clone size: NA
CDR3 DNA: TGCGCCAGCAGGGTGCTTGTACAGGGGGCAGAGCAGTACTTC
CDR3 protein: CASRVLVQGAEQYF

D gene: NA
V gene: TRBV24-1
J gene: TRBJ2-1
clone size: few
CDR3 DNA: TGTGCCACCAGTGGAAACAATGAGCAGTTCTTC
CDR3 protein: CATSGNNEQFF

D gene: NA
V gene: TRBV30
J gene: TRBJ2-7
clone size: NA
CDR3 DNA: TGTGCCTGGAGTGAATTCAGGAGCTCCTACGAGCAGTACTTC
CDR3 protein: CAWSEFRSSYEQYF

D gene: NA
V gene: TRBV12-3/TRBV12-4
J gene: TRBJ2-3
clone size: NA
CDR3 DNA: TGTGCCAGCAGTTTAGCGGGAATAGGGGGTGATGAAGATACGCAGTATTTT
CDR3 protein: CASSLAGIGGDEDTQYF

D gene: NA
V gene: TRBV5-1
J gene: TRBJ1-2
clone size: NA
CDR3 DNA: TGCGCCAGCAGCTTGCCAGGGAGGTATGGTGACTACACCTTC
CDR3 protein: CASSLPGRYGDYTF

D gene: NA
V gene: TRBV4-1
J gene: TRBJ2-7
clone size: NA
CDR3 DNA: TGCGCCAGCAGCCAAGTGGGCGGCCTATCCTACGAGCAGTACTTC
CDR3 protein: CASSQVGGLSYEQYF

D gene: TRBD1
V gene: TRBV7-8
J gene: TRBJ2-7
clone size: many
CDR3 DNA: TGTGCCAGCAGCTCACGGTGGACAGGGGTCGATGAGCAGTACTTC
CDR3 protein: CASSSRWTGVDEQYF

D gene: TRBD1
V gene: TRBV4-1
J gene: TRBJ2-2
clone size: NA
CDR3 DNA: TGCGCCAGCAGTCCGGACAGGGGGGACACCGGGGAGCTGTTTTTT
CDR3 protein: CASSPDRGDTGELFF

D gene: NA
V gene: TRBV2
J gene: TRBJ2-3
clone size: few
CDR3 DNA: TGTGACGGACGGGGGACGACTAGCACAGATACGCAGTATTTT
CDR3 protein: CDGRGTTSTDTQYF

D gene: NA
V gene: TRBV5-8
J gene: TRBJ1-2
clone size: few
CDR3 DNA: TGTGCCAGCAGCTTCCCCACTACAGGGAACTATGGCTACACCTTC
CDR3 protein: CASSFPTTGNYGYTF

D gene: NA
V gene: TRBV13
J gene: TRBJ1-2
clone size: NA
CDR3 DNA: TGTGCCAGCAGCTTATCAGCAGTAGCTAACTATGGCTACACCTTC
CDR3 protein: CASSLSAVANYGYTF

D gene: TRBD1
V gene: TRBV5-6
J gene: TRBJ2-3
clone size: few
CDR3 DNA: TGTGCCAGCAGCCCTCTTCACAGGGGAGATACGCAGTATTTT
CDR3 protein: CASSPLHRGDTQYF

D gene: TRBD2
V gene: TRBV18
J gene: TRBJ2-1
clone size: few
CDR3 DNA: TGTGCCAGCTCACCAACTAGCGGGAGGTCCTACAATGAGCAGTTCTTC
CDR3 protein: CASSPTSGRSYNEQFF

D gene: NA
V gene: TRBV12-3/TRBV12-4
J gene: TRBJ2-2
clone size: many
CDR3 DNA: TGTGCCAGCTCGCCGACAGACCGAGGGACCGGGGAGCTGTTTTTT
CDR3 protein: CASSPTDRGTGELFF

D gene: NA
V gene: TRBV19
J gene: TRBJ2-1
clone size: few
CDR3 DNA: TGTGCCAGTAGTAAGGGGGGGCTGAGGGATGAGCAGTTCTTC
CDR3 protein: CASSKGGLRDEQFF

D gene: TRBD2
V gene: TRBV5-1
J gene: TRBJ2-1
clone size: many
CDR3 DNA: TGCGCCAGCAGACCGTTGGAGGCGGGAGTGTGGAATGAGCAGTTCTTC
CDR3 protein: CASRPLEAGVWNEQFF

D gene: NA
V gene: TRBV4-2
J gene: TRBJ1-2
clone size: NA
CDR3 DNA: TGTGCCAGCAGCCAAGTTGGTGGCAGGGATGGCTACACCTTC
CDR3 protein: CASSQVGGRDGYTF

D gene: NA
V gene: TRBV11-2
J gene: TRBJ1-2
clone size: few
CDR3 DNA: TGTGCCAGCAGCTTAGACGGAGGGCTCGGGTCCTATGGCTACACCTTC
CDR3 protein: CASSLDGGLGSYGYTF

D gene: NA
V gene: TRBV7-9
J gene: TRBJ2-1
clone size: many
CDR3 DNA: TGTGCCAGCAGCTTATTCGGTGGATTCGGCCGCAATGAGCAGTTCTTC
CDR3 protein: CASSLFGGFGRNEQFF

D gene: NA
V gene: TRBV4-3
J gene: TRBJ2-7
clone size: few
CDR3 DNA: TGCGCCAGCAGCGACCGGGACCTCGAGCAGTACTTC
CDR3 protein: CASSDRDLEQYF

D gene: NA
V gene: TRBV29-1
J gene: TRBJ2-1
clone size: NA
CDR3 DNA: TGCAGCGTTGGAAAGAGGGAGCAGTTCTTC
CDR3 protein: CSVGKREQFF